A selection of T cell receptor beta chains follows, all from one sample in a study of T cells in Graves' hyperthyroidism and ophthalmopathy. TCRdb analysed the multiplex PCR reads with MiXCR anew, one entry per CDR3 protein. Here the sample spans approximately 410,000 distinct CDR3 sequences, approximately 13% being singletons. Material for sequencing was blood. These receptors were taken from a woman aged 18-29 years with Graves' hyperthyroidism. Each CDR3 is given without its conserved first and last residue. Fields, in order: V gene, J gene, CDR3 protein.

V gene: TRBV20-1; J gene: TRBJ2-1; CDR3 protein: SARSNYNEQF
V gene: TRBV19; J gene: TRBJ2-1; CDR3 protein: ASRTGGGLNEQF
V gene: TRBV19; J gene: TRBJ2-5; CDR3 protein: ASSSQGLAGVAETQY
V gene: TRBV11-2; J gene: TRBJ2-1; CDR3 protein: ASSDEGDEQF
V gene: TRBV28; J gene: TRBJ1-1; CDR3 protein: ASSFTRAGNTEAF
V gene: TRBV18; J gene: TRBJ1-1; CDR3 protein: ASSPDRPQNTEAF
V gene: TRBV5-4; J gene: TRBJ1-2; CDR3 protein: ASSYDGNYGYT
V gene: TRBV5-6; J gene: TRBJ1-1; CDR3 protein: ASSAVPGGEAF
V gene: TRBV30; J gene: TRBJ2-3; CDR3 protein: ARDRVTDTQY
V gene: TRBV28; J gene: TRBJ2-1; CDR3 protein: ASSLSGRNEQF
V gene: TRBV27; J gene: TRBJ1-2; CDR3 protein: ASKSRWANGYT
V gene: TRBV10-2; J gene: TRBJ1-1; CDR3 protein: ASRGRLNTEAF
V gene: TRBV30; J gene: TRBJ1-3; CDR3 protein: ARGTPSGNTIY
V gene: TRBV27; J gene: TRBJ2-1; CDR3 protein: ASSSPYSGRSYNEQF
V gene: TRBV7-6; J gene: TRBJ2-7; CDR3 protein: ASSLREGPYEQY
V gene: TRBV19; J gene: TRBJ1-1; CDR3 protein: ASSPEVNTEAF
V gene: TRBV11-2; J gene: TRBJ2-5; CDR3 protein: TSSPLLAGGSQETQY
V gene: TRBV5-6; J gene: TRBJ2-3; CDR3 protein: ASSFRDTDTQY
V gene: TRBV5-1; J gene: TRBJ2-3; CDR3 protein: ASSSTTDRGDTQY
V gene: TRBV4-1; J gene: TRBJ2-1; CDR3 protein: ASSRSGGSYNEQF
V gene: TRBV28; J gene: TRBJ2-7; CDR3 protein: ASSLRESGEQY
V gene: TRBV15; J gene: TRBJ1-4; CDR3 protein: ATSRLELAVRGTDEKLF
V gene: TRBV18; J gene: TRBJ1-1; CDR3 protein: ASSPWVNTEAF
V gene: TRBV29-1; J gene: TRBJ2-7; CDR3 protein: SVVIGYYEQY
V gene: TRBV27; J gene: TRBJ1-1; CDR3 protein: ASSFMMNTEAF
V gene: TRBV9; J gene: TRBJ2-5; CDR3 protein: ASSVGVRQETQY
V gene: TRBV20-1; J gene: TRBJ2-7; CDR3 protein: SARVWGTSYEQY
V gene: TRBV3-1; J gene: TRBJ1-2; CDR3 protein: ASSQERAGGYT
V gene: TRBV11-2; J gene: TRBJ2-2; CDR3 protein: ASSPTPGPAGVRELF
V gene: TRBV4-3; J gene: TRBJ2-3; CDR3 protein: ASSQAPAWTDTQY
V gene: TRBV5-1; J gene: TRBJ2-1; CDR3 protein: ASSSTGLGDEQF
V gene: TRBV3-1; J gene: TRBJ1-1; CDR3 protein: ASSQGTGGGEAF
V gene: TRBV6-5; J gene: TRBJ2-7; CDR3 protein: ASSYSASGYEQY
V gene: TRBV30; J gene: TRBJ2-7; CDR3 protein: AWSHGHSYEQY
V gene: TRBV15; J gene: TRBJ1-3; CDR3 protein: ATSRRVSGNTIY
V gene: TRBV20-1; J gene: TRBJ2-5; CDR3 protein: SLQVQETQY
V gene: TRBV11-2; J gene: TRBJ2-3; CDR3 protein: ASSLAGGPGDPDTQY
V gene: TRBV6-1; J gene: TRBJ2-1; CDR3 protein: ASSSPTGSSYNEQF
V gene: TRBV30; J gene: TRBJ2-7; CDR3 protein: AWSVGYSYEQY
V gene: TRBV19; J gene: TRBJ2-1; CDR3 protein: ASSTDRLYNEQF
V gene: TRBV9; J gene: TRBJ2-1; CDR3 protein: ASSVTSGRAVNEQF
V gene: TRBV29-1; J gene: TRBJ2-7; CDR3 protein: SVEGPLGPYEQY